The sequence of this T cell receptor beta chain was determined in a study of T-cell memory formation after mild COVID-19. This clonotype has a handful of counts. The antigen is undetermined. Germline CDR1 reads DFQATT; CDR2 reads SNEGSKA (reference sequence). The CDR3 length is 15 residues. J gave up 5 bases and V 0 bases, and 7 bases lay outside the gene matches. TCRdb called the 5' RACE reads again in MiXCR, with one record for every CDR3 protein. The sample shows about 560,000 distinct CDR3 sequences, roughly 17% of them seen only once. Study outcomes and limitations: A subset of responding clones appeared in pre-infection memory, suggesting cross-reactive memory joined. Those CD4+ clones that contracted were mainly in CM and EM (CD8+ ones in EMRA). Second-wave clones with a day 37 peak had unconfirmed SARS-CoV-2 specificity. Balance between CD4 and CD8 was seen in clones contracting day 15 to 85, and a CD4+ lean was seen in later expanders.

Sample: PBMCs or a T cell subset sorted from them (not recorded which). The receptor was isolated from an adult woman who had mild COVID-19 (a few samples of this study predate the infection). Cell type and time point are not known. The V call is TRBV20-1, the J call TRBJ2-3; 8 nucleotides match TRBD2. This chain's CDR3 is CSARDAGRARDTQYF. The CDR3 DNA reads TGCAGTGCTAGAGATGCCGGGAGGGCTAGAGATACGCAGTATTTT.